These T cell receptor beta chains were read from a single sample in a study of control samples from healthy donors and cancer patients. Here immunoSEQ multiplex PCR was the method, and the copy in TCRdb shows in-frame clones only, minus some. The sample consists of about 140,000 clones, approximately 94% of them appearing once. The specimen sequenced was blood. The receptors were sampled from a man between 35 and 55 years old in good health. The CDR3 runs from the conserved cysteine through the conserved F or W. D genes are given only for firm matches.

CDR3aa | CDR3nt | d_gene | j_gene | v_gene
CASSLEGYEQYF | TGTGCCAGCAGCTTGGAAGGATACGAGCAGTACTTC | NA | TRBJ2-7 | TRBV5-4
CASSLISTETYNEQFF | TGCGCCAGCAGCTTGATCTCCACAGAAACCTACAATGAGCAGTTCTTC | NA | TRBJ2-1 | TRBV5-1
CASSNGLAVTQETQYF | TGCGCCAGCAGTAACGGACTAGCGGTTACCCAAGAGACCCAGTACTTC | TRBD2 | TRBJ2-5 | TRBV5-1
CASSRPGTGVLAQHF | TGCGCCAGCAGCCGCCCCGGGACAGGGGTGTTGGCCCAGCATTTT | TRBD1 | TRBJ1-5 | TRBV4-1
CASSLTPGGVQETQYF | TGTGCCAGCAGCTTAACCCCCGGGGGGGTCCAAGAGACCCAGTACTTC | TRBD2 | TRBJ2-5 | TRBV5-5
CASRSNPGGTGELFF | TGTGCCAGCAGAAGCAATCCAGGGGGAACCGGGGAGCTGTTTTTT | TRBD1 | TRBJ2-2 | TRBV6-5
CASSRTDTQYF | TGTGCCAGCAGCCGTACAGATACGCAGTATTTT | NA | TRBJ2-3 | TRBV9
CASSYSSERSPLHF | TGTGCCAGCAGTTACTCTTCGGAGAGGTCACCCCTCCACTTT | NA | TRBJ1-6 | TRBV6-6
CASLRKEFSNNEQFF | TGTGCCAGCCTGAGGAAGGAGTTCTCGAACAATGAGCAGTTCTTC | NA | TRBJ2-1 | TRBV2
CASSSGQGREKLFF | TGTGCCAGCAGCTCGGGACAGGGACGGGAAAAACTGTTTTTT | TRBD1 | TRBJ1-4 | TRBV13
CASSLVQGHNNEQFF | TGCGCCAGCAGCTTGGTACAGGGGCACAACAATGAGCAGTTCTTC | TRBD1 | TRBJ2-1 | TRBV5-1
CATAQGDGNQPQHF | TGTGCCACCGCACAGGGGGACGGCAATCAGCCCCAGCATTTT | TRBD1 | TRBJ1-5 | TRBV10-3
CASIGGKNQPQHF | TGTGCCAGCATAGGGGGAAAAAATCAGCCCCAGCATTTT | NA | TRBJ1-5 | TRBV2
CASSATGYQETQYF | TGTGCCAGCAGTGCGACGGGGTACCAAGAGACCCAGTACTTC | NA | TRBJ2-5 | TRBV9